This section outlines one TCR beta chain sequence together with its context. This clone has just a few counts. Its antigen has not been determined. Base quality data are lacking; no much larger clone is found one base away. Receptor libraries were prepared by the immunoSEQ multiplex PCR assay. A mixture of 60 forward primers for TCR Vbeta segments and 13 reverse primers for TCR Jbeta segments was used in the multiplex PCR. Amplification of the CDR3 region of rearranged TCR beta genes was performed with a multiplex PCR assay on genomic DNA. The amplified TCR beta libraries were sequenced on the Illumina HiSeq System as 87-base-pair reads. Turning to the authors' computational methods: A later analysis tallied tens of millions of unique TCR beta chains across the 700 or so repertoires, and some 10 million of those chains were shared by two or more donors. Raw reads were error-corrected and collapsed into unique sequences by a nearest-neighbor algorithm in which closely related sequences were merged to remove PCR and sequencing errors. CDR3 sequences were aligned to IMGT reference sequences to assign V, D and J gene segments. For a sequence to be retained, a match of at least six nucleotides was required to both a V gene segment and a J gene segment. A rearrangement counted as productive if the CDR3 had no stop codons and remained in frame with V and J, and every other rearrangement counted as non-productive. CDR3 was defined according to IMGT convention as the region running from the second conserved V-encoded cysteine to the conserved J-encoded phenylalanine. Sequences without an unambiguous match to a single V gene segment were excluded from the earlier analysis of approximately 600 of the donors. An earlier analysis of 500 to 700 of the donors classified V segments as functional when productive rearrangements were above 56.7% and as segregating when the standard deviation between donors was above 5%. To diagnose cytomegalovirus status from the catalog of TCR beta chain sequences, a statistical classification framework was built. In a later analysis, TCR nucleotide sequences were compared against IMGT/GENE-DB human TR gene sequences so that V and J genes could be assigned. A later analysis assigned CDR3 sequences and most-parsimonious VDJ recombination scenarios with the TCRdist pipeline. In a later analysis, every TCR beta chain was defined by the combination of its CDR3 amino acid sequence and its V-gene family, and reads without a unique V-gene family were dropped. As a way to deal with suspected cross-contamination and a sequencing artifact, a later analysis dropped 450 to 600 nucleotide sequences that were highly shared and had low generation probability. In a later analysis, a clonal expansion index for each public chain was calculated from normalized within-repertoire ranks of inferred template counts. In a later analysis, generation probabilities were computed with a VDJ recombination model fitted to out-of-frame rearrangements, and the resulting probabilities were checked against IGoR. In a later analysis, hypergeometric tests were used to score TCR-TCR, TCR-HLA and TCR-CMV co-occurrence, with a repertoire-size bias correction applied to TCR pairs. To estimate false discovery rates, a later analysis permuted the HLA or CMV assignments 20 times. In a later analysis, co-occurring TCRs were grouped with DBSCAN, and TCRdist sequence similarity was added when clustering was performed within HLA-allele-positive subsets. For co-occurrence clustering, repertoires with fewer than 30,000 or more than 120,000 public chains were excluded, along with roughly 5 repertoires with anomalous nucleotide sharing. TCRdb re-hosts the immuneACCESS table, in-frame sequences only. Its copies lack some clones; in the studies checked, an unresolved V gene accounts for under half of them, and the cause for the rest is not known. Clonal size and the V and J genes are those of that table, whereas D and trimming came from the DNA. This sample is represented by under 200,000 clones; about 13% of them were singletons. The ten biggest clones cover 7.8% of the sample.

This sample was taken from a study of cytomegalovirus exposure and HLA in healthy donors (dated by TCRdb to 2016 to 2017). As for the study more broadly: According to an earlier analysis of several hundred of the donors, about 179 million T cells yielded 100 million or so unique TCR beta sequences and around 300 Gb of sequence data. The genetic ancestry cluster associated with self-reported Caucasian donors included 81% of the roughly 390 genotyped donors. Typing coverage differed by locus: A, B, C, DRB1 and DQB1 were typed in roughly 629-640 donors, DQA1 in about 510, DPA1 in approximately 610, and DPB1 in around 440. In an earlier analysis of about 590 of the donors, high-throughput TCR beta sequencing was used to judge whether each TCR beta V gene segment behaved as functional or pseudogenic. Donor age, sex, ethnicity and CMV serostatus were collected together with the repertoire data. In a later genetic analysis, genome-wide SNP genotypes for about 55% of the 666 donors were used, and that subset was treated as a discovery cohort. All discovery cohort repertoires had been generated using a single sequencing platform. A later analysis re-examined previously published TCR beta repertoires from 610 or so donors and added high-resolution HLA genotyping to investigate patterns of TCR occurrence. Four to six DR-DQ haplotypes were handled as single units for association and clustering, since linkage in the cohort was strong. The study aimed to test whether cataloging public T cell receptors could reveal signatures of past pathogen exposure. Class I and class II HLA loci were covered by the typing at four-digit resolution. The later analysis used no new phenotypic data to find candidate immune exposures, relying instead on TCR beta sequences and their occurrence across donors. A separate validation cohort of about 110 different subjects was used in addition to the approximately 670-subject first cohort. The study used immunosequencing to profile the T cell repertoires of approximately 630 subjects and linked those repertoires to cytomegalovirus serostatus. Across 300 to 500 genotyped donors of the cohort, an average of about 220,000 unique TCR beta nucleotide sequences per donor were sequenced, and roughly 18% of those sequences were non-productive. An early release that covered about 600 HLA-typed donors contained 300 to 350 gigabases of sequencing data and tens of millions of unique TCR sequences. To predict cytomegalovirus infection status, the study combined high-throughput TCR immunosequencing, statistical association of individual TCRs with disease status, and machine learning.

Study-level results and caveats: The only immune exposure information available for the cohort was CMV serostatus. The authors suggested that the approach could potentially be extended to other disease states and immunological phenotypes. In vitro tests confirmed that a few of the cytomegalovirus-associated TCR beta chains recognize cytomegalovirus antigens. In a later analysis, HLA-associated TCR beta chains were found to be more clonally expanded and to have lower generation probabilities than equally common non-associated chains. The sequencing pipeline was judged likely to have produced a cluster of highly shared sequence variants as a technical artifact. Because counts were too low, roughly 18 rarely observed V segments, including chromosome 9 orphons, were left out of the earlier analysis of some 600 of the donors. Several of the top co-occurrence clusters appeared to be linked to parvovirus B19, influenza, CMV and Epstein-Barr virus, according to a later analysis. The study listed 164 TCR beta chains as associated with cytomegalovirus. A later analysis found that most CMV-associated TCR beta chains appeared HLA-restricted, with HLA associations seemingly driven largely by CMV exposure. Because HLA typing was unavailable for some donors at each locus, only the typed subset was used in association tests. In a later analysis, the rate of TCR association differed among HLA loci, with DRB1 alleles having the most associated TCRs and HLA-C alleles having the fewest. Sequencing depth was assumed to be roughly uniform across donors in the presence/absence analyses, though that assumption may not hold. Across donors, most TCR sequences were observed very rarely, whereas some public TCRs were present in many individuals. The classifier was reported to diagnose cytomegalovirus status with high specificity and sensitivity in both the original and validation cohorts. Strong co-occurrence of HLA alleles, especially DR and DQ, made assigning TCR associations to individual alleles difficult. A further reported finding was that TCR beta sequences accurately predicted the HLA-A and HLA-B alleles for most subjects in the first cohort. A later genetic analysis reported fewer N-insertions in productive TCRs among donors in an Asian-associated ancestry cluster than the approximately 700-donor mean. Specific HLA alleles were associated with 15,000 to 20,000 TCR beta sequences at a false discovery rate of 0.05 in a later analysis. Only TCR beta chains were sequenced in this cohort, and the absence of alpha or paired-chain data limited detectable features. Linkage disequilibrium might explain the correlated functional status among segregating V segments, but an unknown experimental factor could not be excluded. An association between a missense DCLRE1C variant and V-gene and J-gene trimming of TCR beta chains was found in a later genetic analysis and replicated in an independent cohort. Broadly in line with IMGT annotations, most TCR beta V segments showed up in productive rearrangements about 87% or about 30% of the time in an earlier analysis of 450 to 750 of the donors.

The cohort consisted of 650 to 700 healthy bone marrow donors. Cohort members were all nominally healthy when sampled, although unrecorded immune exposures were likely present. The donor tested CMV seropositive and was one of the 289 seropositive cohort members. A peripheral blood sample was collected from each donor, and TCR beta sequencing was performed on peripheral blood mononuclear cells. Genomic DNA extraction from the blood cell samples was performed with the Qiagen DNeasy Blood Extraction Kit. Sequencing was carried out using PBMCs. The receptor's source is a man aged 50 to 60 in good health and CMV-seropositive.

Read as DNA, the sequence is TGTGCCACCTCACAGGGGTCTAATGAAAAACTGTTTTTT. Its protein is CATSQGSNEKLFF. The V and J segments used are TRBV15 and TRBJ1-4, with 7 junctional bases fitting TRBD1. The CDR3 starts with the cysteine, ends with the phenylalanine, and has 13 residues. This entry keeps only the CDR3 DNA: 39 bases, framed from base 1. The germline V gene (reference sequence) specifies LNHNV as CDR1 and YYDKDF as CDR2. The germline V end is reduced by 8 bases and the J end by 3 bases; junction bases left unmatched: 3.